This T cell receptor (beta chain) is drawn from a study of blood T cells in healthy people across ages. General study points: Diversity figures based on one million T cells were deemed too low. Per million T cells, the diversity of TCR beta decreased roughly linearly as age advanced.

A second 7 to 11 cycle PCR used barcoded and J-beta primers. TCRdb reprocessed the 5' RACE reads with MiXCR, giving one entry per CDR3 protein. The sample lists about 1.7 million distinct CDR3 sequences, approximately 30% occurring once. V was trimmed by 0 bases and J by 1 base, leaving 13 bases between them. The CDR3 has 16 amino acids. CDR1 and CDR2 (germline): DFQATT, SNEGSKA (reference sequence). On this clonotype: As yet, its antigen is unknown.

Collection of 9 to 10 milliliters of peripheral blood was performed for each donor. The study isolated at least 7 million PBMCs from each sample. This TCR derives from a woman aged 25 to 39 in good health. The rearrangement links TRBV20-1 to TRBJ1-5, with a tentative D call TRBD1 (6 bases). The sequencing input was blood. This CDR3 reads CSARDGRGASNQPQHF. CDR3 nucleotide sequence: TGCAGTGCTAGAGATGGGAGGGGGGCCAGCAATCAGCCCCAGCATTTT.